The 18 T cell receptor beta chains given below trace back to one sample, sequenced in a study of CD8 T cells in ankylosing spondylitis. No antigen has been identified for these receptors. General observations from the study: The study identified a TCR beta motif of under 10 highly homologous variants that appeared characteristic of ankylosing spondylitis blood.

TCRdb independently ran MiXCR on the 5' RACE reads; one entry per CDR3 protein. This table has 390,000 or so distinct CDR3 sequences, approximately 20% appearing once. Sample: blood, either unsorted or a sorted T cell fraction (not recorded which). The receptors originated from a male donor with ankylosing spondylitis.

This clonotype was detected a few times. The chain carries TRBV6-2 or TRBV6-3 and TRBJ1-2; perhaps TRBD1 as D (6 bases). From germline, CDR1 is MNHEY and CDR2 SVGEGT. This CDR3 contains 12 residues. V was shortened by 5 bases and J by 8 bases, with 12 bases between the two germline ends. CDR3 nucleotide sequence: TGTGCCAGCAGTCGACAGGCGAGCGGCTACACCTTC. Protein product: CASSRQASGYTF.

The genes are TRBV7-3 and TRBJ2-2; D unresolved. The CDR3 spans 17 residues. Per the germline V gene, CDR1 is SGHTA and CDR2 is FQGTGA. V shed 5 bases and J shed 3 bases, with 19 bases lying between them. The CDR3 spells CASSPLEFGLYTGELFF. The CDR3 nucleotides read TGTGCCAGCAGCCCCCTGGAGTTTGGGCTTTACACCGGGGAGCTGTTTTTT. Filled out from reference TRBV7-3 and TRBJ2-2, the complete variable domain reads GAGVSQTPSNKVTEKGKYVELRCDPISGHTALYWYRQSLGQGPEFLIYFQGTGAADDSGLPNDRFFAVRPEGSVSTLKIQRTERGDSAVYLCASSPLEFGLYTGELFFGEGSRLTVL.

The chain links TRBV28 to TRBJ2-3; 7 bases map to TRBD1. Germline lookup yields CDR1 MDHEN and CDR2 SYDVKM. After removal of 4 bases from V and 0 bases from J, the junction contained 4 bases not matched to a gene. This CDR3 comprises 15 residues. The CDR3 loop is CASSSGTVSTDTQYF. For the CDR3, the DNA is TGTGCCAGCAGTTCCGGGACAGTCAGCACAGATACGCAGTATTTT.

The genes are TRBV7-6 and TRBJ2-3, with D maybe TRBD1 (6 bases). The length of the CDR3 is 16 residues. Germline CDR1 is SGHVS and CDR2 is FNYEAQ. V was cut by 5 bases and J by 2 bases, with 17 bases left in between. CDR3 residues: CASSPTGTPHTDTQYF. CDR3 coding DNA: TGTGCCAGCAGCCCGACCGGGACACCTCACACAGATACGCAGTATTTT.

The chain employs TRBV10-3 and TRBJ2-7; 11 bases map to TRBD2. The CDR3 consists of 15 residues. Germline V lookup: CDR1 ENHRY, CDR2 SYGVKD. Trimming at V came to 5 bases and at J to 1 base, leaving 4 bases not matched to a gene. CDR3 residues: CAISPGLAASYEQYF. Here the CDR3 DNA reads TGTGCCATCAGTCCGGGACTAGCGGCTTCCTACGAGCAGTACTTC.

This clonotype was counted only a few times. J is TRBJ2-1 and V is TRBV29-1, with 9 bases fitting TRBD1. The CDR3 contains 16 residues. Germline loops: CDR1 SQVTM, CDR2 ANQGSEA. After removal of 5 bases from V and 6 bases from J, the junction contained 14 bases not matched to a gene. The CDR3: CSVSSIATGGRNEQFF. The CDR3 nucleotides are TGCAGCGTTTCATCAATCGCGACAGGGGGGCGCAATGAGCAGTTCTTC.

The chain employs TRBV9 and TRBJ2-7; D may be TRBD1 (5 bases). There are 16 residues in the CDR3. Trimming pared 2 bases from V and 0 bases from J, leaving 15 bases between. CDR1 is SGDLS, CDR2 YYNGEE, per germline. The CDR3 DNA reads as TGTGCCAGCAGCGTCGGGCAGGGCCCTCTCTCCTACGAGCAGTACTTC. Residues: CASSVGQGPLSYEQYF.

The CDR3 loop reads CASSSPSTGNVDTEAFF. As DNA, the CDR3 is TGTGCCAGCAGTTCCCCCTCGACAGGGAATGTTGACACTGAAGCTTTCTTT. The chain carries TRBV6-5 and TRBJ1-1, with 7 bases fitting TRBD1. Germline loops: CDR1 MNHEY, CDR2 SVGAGI. Unmatched junction bases numbered 14, after V lost 4 bases and J lost 3 bases. CDR3 length equals 17 residues.

This clonotype was picked up a small number of times. This rearrangement joins TRBV25-1 to TRBJ2-7; a weak D match, TRBD1 (7 bases). The ends were cut back, 3 bases at V and 6 bases at J, with 18 bases in the middle. This CDR3 has 15 residues. The germline V gene has CDR1 MGHDK and CDR2 SYGVNS. The CDR3 sequence: CASSDLTRQGGEQYF. DNA for the CDR3: TGTGCCAGCAGTGACCTCACCAGACAGGGAGGCGAGCAGTACTTC.

This clonotype was observed a few times. The chain is built from TRBV3-1 and TRBJ1-1, with unresolved D. Germline V gene data show CDR1 as LGHDT and CDR2 as YNNKEL (reference sequence). V was clipped by 3 bases and J by 7 bases, with 9 bases between them. The CDR3 spans 12 residues. The CDR3, as DNA: TGTGCCAGCAGCCATGGTCACGGTGAAGCTTTCTTT. Protein product: CASSHGHGEAFF.

This sequence joins TRBV5-1 and TRBJ2-1; 11 bases map to TRBD2. The CDR3 totals 16 residues. J lost 6 bases, V lost 3 bases, and 8 bases had no gene match. Germline CDR1 reads SGHRS; CDR2 reads YFSETQ. CDR3 sequence (DNA): TGCGCCAGCAGCTCGGCTAGCGGGAGGATTACCAATGAGCAGTTCTTC. It specifies CASSSASGRITNEQFF.

The rearrangement uses TRBV11-1 and TRBJ2-4; no definite D call. V lost 0 bases and J 12 bases, leaving 15 bases between the germline ends. The CDR3 consists of 14 residues. Germline CDR1 reads SGHAT; CDR2 reads FQDESV (reference sequence). In DNA form, the CDR3 reads TGTGCCAGCAGCTTAGCGCCAGGTTCGCCAAGTCAGTACTTC. It codes for CASSLAPGSPSQYF.

The V call is TRBV5-1, the J call TRBJ1-1; 7 bases match TRBD1. CDR3 size: 15 residues. CDR1 SGHRS and CDR2 YFSETQ come from the germline V gene. V was clipped by 4 bases and J by 2 bases; unmatched bases: 8. The CDR3 DNA follows: TGCGCCAGCAGCGTCGACAGGGCACCAAACACTGAAGCTTTCTTT. Translating it yields CASSVDRAPNTEAFF. The full variable domain, with the rest looked up from reference TRBV5-1 and TRBJ1-1, is KAGVTQTPRYLIKTRGQQVTLSCSPISGHRSVSWYQQTPGQGLQFLFEYFSETQRNKGNFPGRFSGRQFSNSRSEMNVSTLELGDSALYLCASSVDRAPNTEAFFGQGTRLTVV.

This clonotype came up many times. This sequence joins TRBV12-3 or TRBV12-4 and TRBJ1-5; D not resolved. V was trimmed by 1 base and J by 7 bases, leaving 8 bases between them. The CDR3 is 13 amino acids. CDR3 bases: TGTGCCAGCAGTTTAGAAATCGAGCAGCCCCAGCATTTT. The encoded protein is CASSLEIEQPQHF.

The V call is TRBV10-3, the J call TRBJ2-7; 9 bases agree with TRBD2. The V segment lost 9 bases and the J segment 4 bases; nucleotides outside the gene matches: 7. CDR1 is ENHRY, CDR2 SYGVKD, per germline. This CDR3 region has 13 residues. CDR3 nucleotide sequence: TGTGCCATGCGGGGGGGTCCCGTTTACGAGCAGTACTTC. Translating it yields CAMRGGPVYEQYF.

Only a few counts were recorded for this clonotype. V gene TRBV2 combines with J gene TRBJ2-7; 8 positions agree with TRBD1. There are 13 residues in the CDR3. V shed 6 bases, J shed 4 bases, and the junction held 5 bases outside the gene matches. The germline gives CDR1 SNHLY, CDR2 FYNNEI. In DNA form, the CDR3 reads TGTGCCAGCAGCGACCGACAGGGGTACGAGCAGTACTTC. As protein: CASSDRQGYEQYF.

This clonotype was found a few times. V gene TRBV12-3 or TRBV12-4 combines with J gene TRBJ2-4, with TRBD1 matching over 8 bases. With 5 bases clipped from V and 3 bases from J, the junction kept 9 bases outside the gene matches. The CDR3 runs to 16 residues. The CDR3 here is CASSESGGGLKNIQYF. The CDR3 DNA follows: TGTGCCAGCAGTGAGTCAGGGGGCGGACTCAAAAACATTCAGTACTTC.

Ten or more counts support this clonotype. This rearrangement joins TRBV12-3 or TRBV12-4 to TRBJ1-5; 7 nucleotides match TRBD1. The ends lost 8 bases at V and 6 bases at J; junction bases unmatched: 10. The CDR3 consists of 14 residues. The DNA of the CDR3 is TGTGCCAGCGGAGACAGGGAACCGACTCAGCCCCAGCATTTT. This translates into CASGDREPTQPQHF.